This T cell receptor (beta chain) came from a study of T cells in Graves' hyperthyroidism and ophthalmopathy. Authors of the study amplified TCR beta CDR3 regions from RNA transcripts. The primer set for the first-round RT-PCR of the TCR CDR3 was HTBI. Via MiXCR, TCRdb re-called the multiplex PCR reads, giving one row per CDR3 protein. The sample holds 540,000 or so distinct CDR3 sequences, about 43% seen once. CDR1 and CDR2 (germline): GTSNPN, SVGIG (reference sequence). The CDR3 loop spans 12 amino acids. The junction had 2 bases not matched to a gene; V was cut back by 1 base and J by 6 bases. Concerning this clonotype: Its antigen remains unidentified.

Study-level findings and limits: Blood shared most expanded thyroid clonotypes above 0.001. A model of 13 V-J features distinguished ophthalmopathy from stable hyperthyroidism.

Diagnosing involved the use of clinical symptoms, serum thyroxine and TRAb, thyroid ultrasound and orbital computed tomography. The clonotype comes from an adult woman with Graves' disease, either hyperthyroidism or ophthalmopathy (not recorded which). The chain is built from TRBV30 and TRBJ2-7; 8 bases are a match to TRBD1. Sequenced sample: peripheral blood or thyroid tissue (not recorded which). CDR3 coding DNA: TGTGCCTGGAGTGCAGGGGGCGGCGAGCAGTACTTC. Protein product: CAWSAGGGEQYF.